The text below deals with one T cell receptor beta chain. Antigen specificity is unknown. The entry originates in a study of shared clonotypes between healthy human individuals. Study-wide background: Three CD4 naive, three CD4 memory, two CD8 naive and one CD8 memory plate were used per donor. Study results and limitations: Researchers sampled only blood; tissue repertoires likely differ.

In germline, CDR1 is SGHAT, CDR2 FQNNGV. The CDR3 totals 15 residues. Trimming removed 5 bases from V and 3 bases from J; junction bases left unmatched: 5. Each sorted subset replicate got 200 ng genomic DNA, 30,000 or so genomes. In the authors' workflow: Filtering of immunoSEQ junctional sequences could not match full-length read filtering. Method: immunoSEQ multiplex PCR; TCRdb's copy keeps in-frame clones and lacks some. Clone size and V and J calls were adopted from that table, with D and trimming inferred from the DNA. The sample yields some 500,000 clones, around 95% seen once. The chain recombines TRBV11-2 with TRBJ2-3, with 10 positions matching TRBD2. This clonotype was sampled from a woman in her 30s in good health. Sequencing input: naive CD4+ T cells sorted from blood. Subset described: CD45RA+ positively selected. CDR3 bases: TGTGCCAGCAGCCCAACTAGCGGGGTTACAGATACGCAGTATTTT. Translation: CASSPTSGVTDTQYF.